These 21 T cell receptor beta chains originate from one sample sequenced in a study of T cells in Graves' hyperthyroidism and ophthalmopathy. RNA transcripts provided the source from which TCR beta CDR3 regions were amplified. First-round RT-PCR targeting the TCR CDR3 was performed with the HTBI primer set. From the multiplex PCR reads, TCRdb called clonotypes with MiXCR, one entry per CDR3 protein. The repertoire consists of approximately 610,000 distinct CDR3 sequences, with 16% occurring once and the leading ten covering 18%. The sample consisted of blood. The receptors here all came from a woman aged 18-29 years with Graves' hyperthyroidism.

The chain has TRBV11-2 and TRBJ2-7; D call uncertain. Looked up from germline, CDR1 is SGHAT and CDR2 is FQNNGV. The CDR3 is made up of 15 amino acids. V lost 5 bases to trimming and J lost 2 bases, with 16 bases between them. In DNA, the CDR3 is TGTGCCAGCAGCCCCCGGGCGACTGGAACCTACGAGCAGTACTTC. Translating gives CASSPRATGTYEQYF.

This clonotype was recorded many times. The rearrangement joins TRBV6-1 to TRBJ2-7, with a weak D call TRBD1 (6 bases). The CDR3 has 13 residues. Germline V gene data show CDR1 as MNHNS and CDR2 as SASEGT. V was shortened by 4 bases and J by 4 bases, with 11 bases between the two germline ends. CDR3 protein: CASSVRQEYEQYF. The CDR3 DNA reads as TGTGCCAGCAGTGTACGACAGGAATACGAGCAGTACTTC.

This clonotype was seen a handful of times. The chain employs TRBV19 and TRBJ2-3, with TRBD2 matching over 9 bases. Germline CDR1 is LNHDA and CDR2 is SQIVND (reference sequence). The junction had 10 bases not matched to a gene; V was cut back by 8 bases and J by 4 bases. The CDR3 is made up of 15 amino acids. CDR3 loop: CASAGGEIVPDTQYF. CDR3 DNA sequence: TGTGCCAGTGCGGGGGGGGAAATCGTCCCAGATACGCAGTATTTT.

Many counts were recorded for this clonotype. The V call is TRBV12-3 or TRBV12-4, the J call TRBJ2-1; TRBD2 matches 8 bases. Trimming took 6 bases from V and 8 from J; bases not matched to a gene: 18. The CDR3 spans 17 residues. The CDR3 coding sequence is TGTGCCAGCAGATTTCCGGGGGGGGAGTGGGGTGCGGATGAGCAGTTCTTC. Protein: CASRFPGGEWGADEQFF.

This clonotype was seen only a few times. CDR3 coding DNA: TGTGCCAGCAGTTGGGGCTGGGTCGGCTACACCTTC. It specifies CASSWGWVGYTF. The chain links TRBV28 to TRBJ1-2; maybe TRBD1 (5 bases). This CDR3 is 12 amino acids long. Trimming took off 4 bases at V and 8 bases at J, with 11 bases between the two ends. Germline lookup yields CDR1 MDHEN and CDR2 SYDVKM.

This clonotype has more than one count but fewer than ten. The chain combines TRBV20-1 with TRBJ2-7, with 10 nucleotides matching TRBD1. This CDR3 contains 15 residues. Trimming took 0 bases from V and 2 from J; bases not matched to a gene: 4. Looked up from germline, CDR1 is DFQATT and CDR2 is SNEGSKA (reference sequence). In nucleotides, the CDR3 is TGCAGTGCTAGAGATCCCGGGACAGGGGCCTACGAGCAGTACTTC. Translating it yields CSARDPGTGAYEQYF.

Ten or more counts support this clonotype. The CDR3 loop reads CASSYSEYSVEAFF. CDR3 sequence (DNA): TGTGCCAGCAGTTACTCAGAGTATTCGGTCGAAGCTTTCTTT. The chain couples TRBV6-5 to TRBJ1-1; D unclear. Germline loops: CDR1 MNHEY, CDR2 SVGAGI. Trimming removed 0 bases from V and 8 bases from J, with 13 bases in between. The CDR3 runs 14 residues.

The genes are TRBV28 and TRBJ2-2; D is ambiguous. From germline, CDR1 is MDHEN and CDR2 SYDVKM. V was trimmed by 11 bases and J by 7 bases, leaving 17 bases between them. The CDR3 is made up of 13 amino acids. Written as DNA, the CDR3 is TGTGCCTCTCGTGGGCCTCCGGGCGGGGAGCTGTTTTTT. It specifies CASRGPPGGELFF.

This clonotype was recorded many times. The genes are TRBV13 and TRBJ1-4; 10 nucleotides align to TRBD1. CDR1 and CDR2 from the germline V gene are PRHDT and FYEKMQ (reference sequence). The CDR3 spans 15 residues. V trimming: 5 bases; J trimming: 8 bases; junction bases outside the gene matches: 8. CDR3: CASSRWTGGDEKLFF. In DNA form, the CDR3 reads TGTGCCAGCAGCCGGTGGACAGGGGGTGACGAAAAACTGTTTTTT.

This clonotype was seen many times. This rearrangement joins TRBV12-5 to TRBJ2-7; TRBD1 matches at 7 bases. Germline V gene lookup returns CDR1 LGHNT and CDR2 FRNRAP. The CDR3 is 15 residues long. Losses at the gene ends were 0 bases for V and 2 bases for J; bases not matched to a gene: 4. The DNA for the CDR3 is TGTGCTAGTGGTTTGGTGGCAGGGGGAACCTACGAGCAGTACTTC. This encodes CASGLVAGGTYEQYF.

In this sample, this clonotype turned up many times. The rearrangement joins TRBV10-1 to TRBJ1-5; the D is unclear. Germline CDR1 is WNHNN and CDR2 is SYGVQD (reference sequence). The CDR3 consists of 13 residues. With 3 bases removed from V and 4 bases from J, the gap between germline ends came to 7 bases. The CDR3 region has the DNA TGCGCCAGCAGTGAAGGGTGGAATCAGCCCCAGCATTTT. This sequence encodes CASSEGWNQPQHF.

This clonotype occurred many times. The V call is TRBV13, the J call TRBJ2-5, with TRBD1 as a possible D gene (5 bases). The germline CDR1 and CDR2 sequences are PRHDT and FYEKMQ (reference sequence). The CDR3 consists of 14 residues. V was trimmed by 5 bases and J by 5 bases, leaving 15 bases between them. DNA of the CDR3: TGTGCCAGCAGCCCTTTGGGGCCCGGGGAGACCCAGTACTTC. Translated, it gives CASSPLGPGETQYF.

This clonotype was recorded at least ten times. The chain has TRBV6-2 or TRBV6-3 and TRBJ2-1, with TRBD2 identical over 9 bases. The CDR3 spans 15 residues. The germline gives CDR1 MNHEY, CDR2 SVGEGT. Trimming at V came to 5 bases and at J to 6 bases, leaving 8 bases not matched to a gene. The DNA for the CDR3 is TGTGCCAGCAGTACGTTAGCGGGGGCCATCAATGAGCAGTTCTTC. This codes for CASSTLAGAINEQFF.

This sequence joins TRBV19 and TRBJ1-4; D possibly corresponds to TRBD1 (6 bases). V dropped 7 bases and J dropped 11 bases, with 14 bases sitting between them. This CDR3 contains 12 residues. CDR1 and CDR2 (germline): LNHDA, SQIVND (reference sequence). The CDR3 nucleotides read TGTGCCAGTACGGAGGGGGGTGGCAAACTGTTTTTT. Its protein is CASTEGGGKLFF. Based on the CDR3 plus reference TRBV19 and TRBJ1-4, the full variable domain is DGGITQSPKYLFRKEGQNVTLSCEQNLNHDAMYWYRQDPGQGLRLIYYSQIVNDFQKGDIAEGYSVSREKKESFPLTVTSAQKNPTAFYLCASTEGGGKLFFGSGTQLSVL.

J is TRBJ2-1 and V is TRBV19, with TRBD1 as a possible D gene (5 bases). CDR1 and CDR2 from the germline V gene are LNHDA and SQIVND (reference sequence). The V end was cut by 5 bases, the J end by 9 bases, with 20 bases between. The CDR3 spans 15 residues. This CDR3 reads CASSSSATPDSEQFF. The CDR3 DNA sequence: TGTGCCAGTAGTTCTTCCGCTACACCTGACAGTGAGCAGTTCTTC.

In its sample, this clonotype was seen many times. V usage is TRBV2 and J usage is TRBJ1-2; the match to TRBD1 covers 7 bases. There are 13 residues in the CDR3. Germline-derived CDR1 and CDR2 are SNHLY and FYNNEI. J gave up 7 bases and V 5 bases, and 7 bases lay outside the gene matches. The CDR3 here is CASSLSQGIGYTF. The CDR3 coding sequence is TGTGCCAGCAGTCTGTCACAGGGGATTGGCTACACCTTC.

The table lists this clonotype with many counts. CDR3 sequence reads: CASSLGRMEGPIYGYTF. CDR3 nucleotides: TGTGCCAGCAGTTTAGGGCGGATGGAGGGGCCGATCTATGGCTACACCTTC. The gene calls are TRBV12-3 or TRBV12-4 and TRBJ1-2, with D tentatively TRBD1 (5 bases). Trimming took off 1 base at V and 4 bases at J, with 19 bases between the two ends. This CDR3 region has 17 residues.

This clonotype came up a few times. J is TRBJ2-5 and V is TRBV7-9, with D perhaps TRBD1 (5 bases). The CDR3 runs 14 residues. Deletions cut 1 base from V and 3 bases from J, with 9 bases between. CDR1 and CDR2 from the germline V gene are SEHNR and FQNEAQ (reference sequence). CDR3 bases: TGTGCCAGCAGCTTAGGACAGCTTAAAGAGACCCAGTACTTC. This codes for CASSLGQLKETQYF.

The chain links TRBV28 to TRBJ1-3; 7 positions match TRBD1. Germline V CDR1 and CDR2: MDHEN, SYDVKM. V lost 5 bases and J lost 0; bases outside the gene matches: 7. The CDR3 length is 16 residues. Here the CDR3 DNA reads TGTGCCAGCAGTCTGGACAGGTTCATCTCTGGAAACACCATATATTTT. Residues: CASSLDRFISGNTIYF.

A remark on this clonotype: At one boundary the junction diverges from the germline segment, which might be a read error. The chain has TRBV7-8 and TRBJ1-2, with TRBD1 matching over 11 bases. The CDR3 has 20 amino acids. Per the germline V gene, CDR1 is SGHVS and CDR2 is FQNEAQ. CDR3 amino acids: CASSLEGVAGQGEINYGSTF. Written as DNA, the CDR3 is TGTGCCAGCAGCTTAGAAGGGGTTGCGGGACAGGGGGAAATTAACTATGGCTCCACCTTC.

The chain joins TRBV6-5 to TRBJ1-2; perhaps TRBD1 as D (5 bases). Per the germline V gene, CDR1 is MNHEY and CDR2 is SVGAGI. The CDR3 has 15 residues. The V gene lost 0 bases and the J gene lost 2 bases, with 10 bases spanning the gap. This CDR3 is CASSYSRGGNYGYTF. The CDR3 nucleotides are TGTGCCAGCAGTTACTCGAGGGGTGGAAACTATGGCTACACCTTC.